This T cell receptor beta chain was documented in a study of blood T cell repertoires in COVID-19. The wider study: COVID-19 samples, acute and convalescent, were from the United States, Italy and Spain. The analysed material was cDNA or gDNA that came from T cells, B-cell-depleted T cells, or PBMCs.

Per the authors' pipeline: Estimates of nucleated cell counts were drawn from the amplification of reference gene primers. TCRdb's copy holds only in-frame clones and misses some; the assay was immunoSEQ multiplex PCR. From that table come the V and J calls and clone size; the DNA was used to work out D and trimming. The data show 200,000 to 250,000 clones, over 75% seen once. The V and J ends lost 5 bases and 13 bases respectively, with 12 bases between them. The CDR3 covers 12 residues. Germline loops: CDR1 SNHLY, CDR2 FYNNEI. Sequenced input: peripheral blood. This chain connects TRBV2 to TRBJ1-6; a possible D gene is TRBD1 (6 bases). This sequence originates from a human donor in a cohort sampled during active COVID-19. CDR3 nucleotides: TGTGCCAGCAGTCACAGGGTTGGGCCCCTCCACTTT. Translated, it gives CASSHRVGPLHF.